The next 5 T cell receptor beta chains were all read from a single sample in a study of T cells in Graves' hyperthyroidism and ophthalmopathy. Authors of the study amplified TCR beta CDR3 regions from RNA transcripts. Initially, a first-round RT-PCR of the TCR CDR3 employed the HTBI primer set. TCRdb reprocessed the multiplex PCR reads via MiXCR and lists one record per CDR3 protein. The sample lists more than 350,000 distinct CDR3 sequences; roughly 15% were seen once. The sample taken for sequencing was blood. All receptors come from a woman aged 60-75 years with Graves' ophthalmopathy.

For the CDR3, the DNA is TGTGCCAGCAGCTTGGACAGGGGCAAAAACATTCAGTACTTC. Translated: CASSLDRGKNIQYF. The gene calls are TRBV7-9 and TRBJ2-4; 9 positions agree with TRBD1. Looked up from germline, CDR1 is SEHNR and CDR2 is FQNEAQ (reference sequence). Losses at the gene ends were 3 bases for V and 3 bases for J; bases not matched to a gene: 0. This CDR3 is built from 14 residues.

This clonotype was detected many times. The chain employs TRBV5-1 and TRBJ2-1, with TRBD2 matching 9 bases. V shed 2 bases, J shed 7 bases, and the junction held 10 bases outside the gene matches. This CDR3 has 16 amino acids. Germline V CDR1 and CDR2: SGHRS, YFSETQ. CDR3: CASSLGIAGVRNEQFF. DNA of the CDR3: TGCGCCAGCAGCTTAGGGATAGCGGGAGTTAGGAATGAGCAGTTCTTC.

In its sample, this clonotype was seen many times. The chain is built from TRBV24-1 and TRBJ1-2; no clear D gene. Trimming left V 4 bases short and J 8 bases short, with 10 bases between. Germline CDR1 reads KGHDR; CDR2 reads SFDVKD. The CDR3 runs to 12 residues. CDR3 sequence (DNA): TGTGCCACCAGTGAACCACCCGGCGGCTACACCTTC. This translates into CATSEPPGGYTF.

This clonotype was counted many times. The V call is TRBV30, the J call TRBJ2-7; 9 bases line up with TRBD2. This CDR3 has 13 amino acids. V was clipped by 1 base and J by 3 bases; unmatched bases: 1. The germline gives CDR1 GTSNPN, CDR2 SVGIG (reference sequence). The DNA for the CDR3 is TGTGCCTGGAGTGGACTAGCGGACTACGAGCAGTACTTC. Translation: CAWSGLADYEQYF. Using reference TRBV30 and TRBJ2-7 for the parts outside the CDR3, the full variable domain is SQTIHQWPATLVQPVGSPLSLECTVEGTSNPNLYWYRQAAGRGLQLLFYSVGIGQISSEVPQNLSASRPQDRQFILSSKKLLLSDSGFYLCAWSGLADYEQYFGPGTRLTVT.

The V and J genes are TRBV4-1 and TRBJ2-3, with D maybe TRBD2 (6 bases). V lost 1 base and J lost 2, with 16 bases in between. Per germline, CDR1 MGHRA and CDR2 YSYEKL. The CDR3 is 17 amino acids. This chain's CDR3 is CASSQVGPGAPTDTQYF. The CDR3 nucleotides read TGCGCCAGCAGCCAAGTTGGGCCGGGAGCTCCCACAGATACGCAGTATTTT.